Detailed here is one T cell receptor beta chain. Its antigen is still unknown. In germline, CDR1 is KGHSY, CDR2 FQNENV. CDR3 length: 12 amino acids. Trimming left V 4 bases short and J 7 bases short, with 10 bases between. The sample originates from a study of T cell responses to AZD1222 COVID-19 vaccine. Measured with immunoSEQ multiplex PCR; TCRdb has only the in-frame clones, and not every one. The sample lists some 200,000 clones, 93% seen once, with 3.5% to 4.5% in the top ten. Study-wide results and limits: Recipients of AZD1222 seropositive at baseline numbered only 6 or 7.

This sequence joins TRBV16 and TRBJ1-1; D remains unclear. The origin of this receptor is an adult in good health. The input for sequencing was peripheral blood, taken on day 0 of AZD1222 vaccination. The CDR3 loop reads CASSLGPDEAFF. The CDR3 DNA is TGTGCCAGCAGCCTAGGACCGGATGAAGCTTTCTTT.